This TCR beta chain originates from a study of control samples from healthy donors and cancer patients. Per germline, CDR1 MNHEY and CDR2 SVGAGI. The CDR3 runs to 14 residues. V trimming: 9 bases; J trimming: 8 bases; junction bases outside the gene matches: 8. Data came from immunoSEQ multiplex PCR; TCRdb stores just in-frame clones and leaves some out. The table shows approximately 87,000 clones, with about 86% occurring only once. The sequence was collected from a woman in her fifties or sixties in good health. Input material: blood. The chain is built from TRBV6-5 and TRBJ1-6, with TRBD1 matching over 9 bases. DNA for the CDR3: TGTGCCAGTTCACAGGGGGCCAGGCATTCACCCCTCCACTTT. Amino acid sequence: CASSQGARHSPLHF.